Described below is a single T cell receptor (beta chain) sequence and its context. Its antigen is unknown. The data were taken from a study of cytomegalovirus exposure and HLA in healthy donors. Study-level points and caveats: The later analysis indicated that the majority of CMV-associated TCR beta chains appeared HLA-restricted.

The V segment lost 2 bases and the J segment 8 bases; nucleotides outside the gene matches: 10. CDR1 is SGHDT and CDR2 is YYEEEE in the germline V gene. The CDR3 runs 15 residues. PCR used 60 Vbeta primers and 13 Jbeta primers. The protocol was immunoSEQ multiplex PCR, while the TCRdb copy is restricted to in-frame clones and leaves out a portion. Of approximately 91,000 clones in the sample, about four fifths were seen once. The chain uses TRBV5-6 and TRBJ2-1; 7 bases fit TRBD2. This TCR was sampled from a human donor in good health. Input material: PBMCs. CDR3 in DNA: TGTGCCAGCAGCTTCCGGGCAAGCGGGATCCATGAGCAGTTCTTC. Encoded protein: CASSFRASGIHEQFF.